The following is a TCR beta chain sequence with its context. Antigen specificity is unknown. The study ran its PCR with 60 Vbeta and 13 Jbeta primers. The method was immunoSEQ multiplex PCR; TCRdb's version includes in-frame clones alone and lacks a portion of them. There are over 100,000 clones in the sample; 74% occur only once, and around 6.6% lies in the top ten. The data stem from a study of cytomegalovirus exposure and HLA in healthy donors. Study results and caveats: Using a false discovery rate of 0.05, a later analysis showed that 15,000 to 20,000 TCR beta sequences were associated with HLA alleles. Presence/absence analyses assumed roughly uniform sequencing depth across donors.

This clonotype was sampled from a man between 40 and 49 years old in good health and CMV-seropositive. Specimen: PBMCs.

CDR3 sequence: CASSPTQGGNTEAFF. CDR3 in DNA: TGTGCCAGCTCACCAACACAGGGGGGGAACACTGAAGCTTTCTTT. The V and J genes are TRBV18 and TRBJ1-1; 8 bases match TRBD1. J gave up 1 base and V 2 bases, and 3 bases lay outside the gene matches. There are 15 residues in the CDR3. Germline V gene lookup returns CDR1 KGHSH and CDR2 LQKENI.